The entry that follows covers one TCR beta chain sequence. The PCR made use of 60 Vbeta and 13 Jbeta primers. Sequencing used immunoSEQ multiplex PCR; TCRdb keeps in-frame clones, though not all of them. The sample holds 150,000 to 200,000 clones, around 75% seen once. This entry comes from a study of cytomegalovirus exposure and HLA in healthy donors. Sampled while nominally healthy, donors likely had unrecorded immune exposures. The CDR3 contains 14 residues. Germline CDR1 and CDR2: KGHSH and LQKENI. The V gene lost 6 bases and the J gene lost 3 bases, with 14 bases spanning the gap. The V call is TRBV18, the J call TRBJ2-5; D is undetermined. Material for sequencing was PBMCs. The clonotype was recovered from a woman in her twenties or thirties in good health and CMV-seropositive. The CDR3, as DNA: TGTGCCAGCTCGCTACGGGTCACAAAAGAGACCCAGTACTTC. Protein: CASSLRVTKETQYF.